What follows are 22 T cell receptor beta chains derived from one specimen sequenced in a study of a mutant IDH1 vaccine in newly diagnosed glioma. TCRdb's table, derived via immunoSEQ multiplex PCR, lists solely in-frame clones and lacks some. The table lists some 37,000 clones, around 78% of them singletons. Their recognized antigens are unknown. Time point of the sample: week 5, during vaccination. Each dose of the vaccine consisted of 300 ug of mutant IDH1 20-mer peptide, with topical imiquimod. This material consisted of PBMCs, taken from a glioma patient whose treatment included an IDH1 peptide vaccine. All receptors come from a man in his forties with glioma.

The J gene is TRBJ1-5, the V gene TRBV4-1, with unresolved D. V lost 0 bases to trimming and J lost 5 bases, with 5 bases between them. CDR1 is MGHRA and CDR2 is YSYEKL in the germline V gene. The CDR3 totals 13 residues. CDR3 in DNA: TGCGCCAGCAGCCAAGATCCTGATCAGCCCCAGCATTTT. This sequence encodes CASSQDPDQPQHF.

This sequence joins TRBV5-1 and TRBJ1-6; the match to TRBD1 covers 8 bases. This CDR3 comprises 17 residues. The ends lost 0 bases at V and 7 bases at J; junction bases unmatched: 9. Germline-derived CDR1 and CDR2 are SGHRS and YFSETQ. CDR3 residues: CASSLGLGQGTNSPLHF. CDR3 nucleotide sequence: TGCGCCAGCAGCTTGGGACTAGGACAGGGAACGAATTCACCCCTCCACTTT.

The gene calls are TRBV2 and TRBJ2-5; D unresolved. This CDR3 has 14 amino acids. V was pared by 4 bases and J by 6 bases, with 15 bases between. Germline V gene sequence: CDR1 SNHLY, CDR2 FYNNEI. The CDR3: CASSVPGSVKTQYF. The CDR3 DNA reads TGTGCCAGCAGTGTCCCCGGTTCGGTGAAGACCCAGTACTTC.

The gene calls are TRBV19 and TRBJ2-5; 8 positions match TRBD2. The junction had 3 bases not matched to a gene; V was cut back by 2 bases and J by 1 base. The V gene's germline CDR1 is LNHDA and CDR2 SQIVND (reference sequence). The CDR3 sequence is 15 residues long. This CDR3 is CASSISSGAQETQYF. DNA of the CDR3: TGTGCCAGTAGTATAAGTAGCGGGGCCCAAGAGACCCAGTACTTC.

J is TRBJ2-3 and V is TRBV6-5; 7 nucleotides match TRBD2. The V gene end was trimmed by 6 bases and the J gene end by 3 bases; junction bases not matched to a gene: 9. The CDR3 is 15 amino acids. The germline gives CDR1 MNHEY, CDR2 SVGAGI. The CDR3 reads CASRRTRQSTDTQYF. For the CDR3, the DNA is TGTGCCAGCAGACGGACTAGGCAAAGTACAGATACGCAGTATTTT.

V usage is TRBV4-1 and J usage is TRBJ1-2; 7 bases are shared with TRBD1. Germline assignment: CDR1 MGHRA and CDR2 YSYEKL. After removal of 6 bases from V and 3 bases from J, the junction contained 10 bases not matched to a gene. The CDR3 spans 15 residues. The CDR3 protein is CASRPGTDLYYGYTF. In DNA form, the CDR3 reads TGCGCCAGCAGGCCCGGGACAGACTTATACTATGGCTACACCTTC.

This clone was observed a handful of times. J is TRBJ1-5 and V is TRBV4-1; 7 positions agree with TRBD1. This CDR3 comprises 15 residues. The V gene end was trimmed by 2 bases and the J gene end by 7 bases; junction bases not matched to a gene: 8. Per the germline V gene, CDR1 is MGHRA and CDR2 is YSYEKL. DNA of the CDR3: TGCGCCAGCAGCCAATACGATCAGGGGGAACAGCCCCAGCATTTT. Amino acid sequence: CASSQYDQGEQPQHF.

This sequence joins TRBV6-5 and TRBJ1-6, with D tentatively TRBD1 (6 bases). Germline assignment: CDR1 MNHEY and CDR2 SVGAGI. The V end was cut by 6 bases, the J end by 6 bases, with 9 bases between. This CDR3 is 13 amino acids long. As DNA, the CDR3 is TGTGCCAGCAGCCGGACAGTTAATTCACCCCTCCACTTT. It encodes CASSRTVNSPLHF.

The chain couples TRBV5-1 to TRBJ2-7, with 8 bases that match TRBD1. V was pared by 0 bases and J by 9 bases, with 5 bases of the junction left unmatched. CDR1 and CDR2 (germline): SGHRS, YFSETQ. CDR3 length equals 13 residues. The CDR3 reads CASSLGQGAGQYF. The CDR3 region has the DNA TGCGCCAGCAGCTTGGGGCAGGGGGCGGGGCAGTACTTC. The full variable domain, completed using reference TRBV5-1 and TRBJ2-7, is KAGVTQTPRYLIKTRGQQVTLSCSPISGHRSVSWYQQTPGQGLQFLFEYFSETQRNKGNFPGRFSGRQFSNSRSEMNVSTLELGDSALYLCASSLGQGAGQYFGPGTRLTVT.

The chain employs TRBV5-1 and TRBJ2-3; TRBD2 is a possible D gene (7 bases). The V end lost 4 bases, the J end lost 1 base, and 16 bases lay between the germline ends. The germline V gene has CDR1 SGHRS and CDR2 YFSETQ. The CDR3 totals 16 residues. This CDR3 is CASSTRGGGGTDTQYF. The CDR3 nucleotides read TGCGCCAGCAGCACCCGGGGAGGGGGGGGCACAGATACGCAGTATTTT. Variable domain in full (rest from reference TRBV5-1 and TRBJ2-3): KAGVTQTPRYLIKTRGQQVTLSCSPISGHRSVSWYQQTPGQGLQFLFEYFSETQRNKGNFPGRFSGRQFSNSRSEMNVSTLELGDSALYLCASSTRGGGGTDTQYFGPGTRLTVL.

The rearrangement uses TRBV5-1 and TRBJ1-6, with D uncertain. The CDR3 runs to 14 residues. V was trimmed by 5 bases and J by 7 bases, leaving 13 bases between them. Germline CDR1 is SGHRS and CDR2 is YFSETQ. This chain's CDR3 is CASRHSGENSPLHF. CDR3 DNA sequence: TGCGCCAGCAGACACAGCGGGGAGAATTCACCCCTCCACTTT.

J is TRBJ2-5 and V is TRBV5-1, with D tentatively TRBD1 (6 bases). The CDR3 is made up of 14 amino acids. Trimming took off 4 bases at V and 5 bases at J, with 15 bases between the two ends. Germline loops: CDR1 SGHRS, CDR2 YFSETQ. The CDR3 is CASSPTGSGETQYF. The CDR3 bases are TGCGCCAGCAGCCCAACAGGGTCGGGGGAGACCCAGTACTTC.

This sequence joins TRBV6-5 and TRBJ1-6; no definite D call. CDR3 length: 14 amino acids. CDR1 and CDR2 (germline): MNHEY, SVGAGI. Trimming stripped 5 bases from V and 0 bases from J, with 5 bases between. The CDR3 is CASSLNSYNSPLHF. CDR3 in DNA: TGTGCCAGCAGTCTGAACTCCTATAATTCACCCCTCCACTTT.

The J gene is TRBJ1-1, the V gene TRBV6-1, with D possibly TRBD1 on 6 matching bases. CDR3 size: 14 residues. CDR1 is MNHNS, CDR2 SASEGT, per germline. The ends were cut back, 1 base at V and 6 bases at J, with 12 bases in the middle. CDR3 sequence reads: CASSEGTDRAEAFF. The CDR3 nucleotides are TGTGCCAGCAGTGAAGGGACAGATAGGGCTGAAGCTTTCTTT.

CDR3 bases: TGTGCCTCCAAGGGGGGGCCAGTCGAGACCCAGTACTTC. It is translated as CASKGGPVETQYF. V usage is TRBV7-9 and J usage is TRBJ2-5; D is perhaps TRBD2 (7 bases). Trimming left V 11 bases short and J 5 bases short, with 18 bases between. CDR1 is SEHNR, CDR2 FQNEAQ, per germline (reference sequence). The CDR3 loop spans 13 amino acids.

The chain has TRBV7-2 and TRBJ1-1; possibly TRBD1 for D (6 bases). Germline V gene sequence: CDR1 SGHTA, CDR2 FQGNSA. The CDR3 loop spans 14 amino acids. The V end was cut by 4 bases, the J end by 9 bases, with 18 bases between. The CDR3 region is CASSWGGVQGKAFF. The CDR3 nucleotides read TGTGCCAGCAGCTGGGGGGGGGTACAGGGCAAAGCTTTCTTT.

This clone has only one observation. V usage is TRBV18 and J usage is TRBJ2-7; 8 bases fit TRBD2. Trimming took 3 bases from V and 6 from J; bases not matched to a gene: 10. CDR1 and CDR2 from the germline V gene are KGHSH and LQKENI. CDR3 length: 15 amino acids. In DNA, the CDR3 is TGTGCCAGCTCACCGGCTTCTAGCGGGTGGCTCGAGCAGTACTTC. Translated: CASSPASSGWLEQYF.

The gene calls are TRBV5-5 and TRBJ1-1, with D possibly being TRBD1 (5 bases). The ends were cut back, 4 bases at V and 4 bases at J, with 8 bases in the middle. Germline V CDR1 and CDR2: SGHKS, YYEKEE (reference sequence). The CDR3 totals 12 residues. CDR3 nucleotide sequence: TGTGCCAGCAGCCCAGGGATCACTGAAGCTTTCTTT. It encodes CASSPGITEAFF. Looking up the rest from reference TRBV5-5 and TRBJ1-1 gives the full variable domain: DAGVTQSPTHLIKTRGQQVTLRCSPISGHKSVSWYQQVLGQGPQFIFQYYEKEERGRGNFPDRFSARQFPNYSSELNVNALLLGDSALYLCASSPGITEAFFGQGTRLTVV.

The V call is TRBV21-1, the J call TRBJ2-3; no check of the table's D call, TRBD2, against the DNA was made. TRBV21-1 is reported as a pseudogene. The CDR3 sequence is 16 residues long. The CDR3 sequence: CASSKVASGGGDTQYF. Written as DNA, the CDR3 is TGTGCCAGCAGCAAAGTGGCTAGCGGGGGGGGTGATACGCAGTATTTT.

This chain connects TRBV29-1 to TRBJ2-5; D may be TRBD2 (5 bases). V was cut by 3 bases and J by 3 bases, with 11 bases left in between. The CDR3 is 13 amino acids. The V gene's germline CDR1 is SQVTM and CDR2 ANQGSEA. Here the CDR3 reads CSVESGLEETQYF. CDR3 sequence (DNA): TGCAGCGTTGAGTCAGGACTGGAAGAGACCCAGTACTTC. The full variable domain, its missing parts supplied by reference TRBV29-1 and TRBJ2-5, is SAVISQKPSRDICQRGTSLTIQCQVDSQVTMMFWYRQQPGQSLTLIATANQGSEATYESGFVIDKFPISRPNLTFSTLTVSNMSPEDSSIYLCSVESGLEETQYFGPGTRLLVL.

This chain joins TRBV5-1 and TRBJ2-5; no clear D. V gave up 4 bases and J gave up 0 bases, with 13 bases separating them. Germline V gives CDR1 SGHRS, CDR2 YFSETQ. CDR3 length equals 15 residues. CDR3 DNA: TGCGCCAGCAGCACTGTACTCCGGGACCAAGAGACCCAGTACTTC. Translated: CASSTVLRDQETQYF.

CDR3 region: CASSSINSNQPQHF. For the CDR3, the DNA is TGTGCCAGCAGCTCTATTAATAGCAATCAGCCCCAGCATTTT. This chain uses TRBV7-9 with TRBJ1-5; the D is unclear. V gave up 4 bases and J gave up 0 bases, with 7 bases separating them. Germline CDR1 is SEHNR and CDR2 is FQNEAQ (reference sequence). CDR3 length: 14 amino acids.